This TCR beta chain appears in the sequencing data of a study of blood T cell repertoires in COVID-19. The data were produced by immunoSEQ multiplex PCR, yet TCRdb's version contains in-frame clones alone and is incomplete. The repertoire holds hundreds of thousands of clones, about 87% seen once, with roughly 6% in the top ten. The germline CDR1 and CDR2 sequences are SGHTA and FQGTGA. The CDR3 has 18 residues. Trimming cost V 5 bases and J 4 bases; bases outside gene matches: 11. The chain recombines TRBV7-3 with TRBJ2-5; 15 bases align to TRBD2. This clonotype was sampled from a woman aged 45-65 years with COVID-19, enrolled during active disease. The sample was peripheral blood. The chain's CDR3 is CASSPVGLAGGSRETQYF. CDR3 in DNA: TGTGCCAGCAGCCCGGTGGGACTAGCGGGAGGCAGTCGAGAGACCCAGTACTTC. The full variable domain, with the rest looked up from reference TRBV7-3 and TRBJ2-5, is GAGVSQTPSNKVTEKGKYVELRCDPISGHTALYWYRQSLGQGPEFLIYFQGTGAADDSGLPNDRFFAVRPEGSVSTLKIQRTERGDSAVYLCASSPVGLAGGSRETQYFGPGTRLLVL.